This entry lists 7 T cell receptor beta chains sequenced from one sample in a study of T cell responses to AZD1222 COVID-19 vaccine. Some clones are missing from TCRdb's copy, which holds only in-frame ones; the method was immunoSEQ multiplex PCR. The table records about 270,000 clones, 90% to 95% of them present only once. Sequencing was performed on peripheral blood, taken 28 days after the second AZD1222 dose. These receptor sequences come from an adult who received the AZD1222 COVID-19 vaccine.

This chain uses TRBV19 with TRBJ1-2; D may be TRBD1 (5 bases). The V and J ends lost 6 bases and 5 bases respectively, with 13 bases between them. The CDR3 contains 13 residues. The V gene's germline CDR1 is LNHDA and CDR2 SQIVND (reference sequence). The CDR3 nucleotides read TGTGCCAGTAGCCATAACCAGGGATATGGCTACACCTTC. This encodes CASSHNQGYGYTF. Drawing the rest from reference TRBV19 and TRBJ1-2, the complete variable domain is DGGITQSPKYLFRKEGQNVTLSCEQNLNHDAMYWYRQDPGQGLRLIYYSQIVNDFQKGDIAEGYSVSREKKESFPLTVTSAQKNPTAFYLCASSHNQGYGYTFGSGTRLTVV.

This chain uses TRBV6-4 with TRBJ1-1; D unclear. Germline CDR1 MRHNA, CDR2 SNTAGT. The V end lost 4 bases, the J end lost 3 bases, and 15 bases lay between the germline ends. This CDR3 is 15 amino acids long. This chain's CDR3 is CASSVTASRDTEAFF. CDR3 DNA: TGTGCCAGCAGTGTAACAGCATCTAGGGACACTGAAGCTTTCTTT.

The rearrangement links TRBV19 to TRBJ1-2; the D gene is possibly TRBD1 (5 bases). Germline values: CDR1 LNHDA, CDR2 SQIVND (reference sequence). The length of the CDR3 is 12 residues. V shed 6 bases and J shed 5 bases, with 10 bases lying between them. The CDR3 is CASRQGWYGYTF. In DNA form, the CDR3 reads TGTGCCAGTAGGCAGGGTTGGTATGGCTACACCTTC.

The rearrangement uses TRBV4-2 and TRBJ2-6, with D hard to call. The ends were cut back, 3 bases at V and 1 base at J, with 1 base in the middle. Germline CDR1 is LGHNA and CDR2 is YNFKEQ. The CDR3 sequence is 13 residues long. CDR3 sequence reads: CASSQSGANVLTF. CDR3 nucleotide sequence: TGTGCCAGCAGCCAGTCTGGGGCCAACGTCCTGACTTTC.

The chain joins TRBV24-1 to TRBJ2-7; no clear D gene. The germline CDR1 and CDR2 sequences are KGHDR and SFDVKD. The CDR3 is 12 amino acids. V gave up 9 bases and J gave up 5 bases, with 13 bases separating them. CDR3 coding DNA: TGTGCCACCTCGAACGGAGTCAACGAGCAGTACTTC. Protein product: CATSNGVNEQYF.

The rearrangement uses TRBV5-1 and TRBJ2-7; D possibly corresponds to TRBD2 (5 bases). Per the germline V gene, CDR1 is SGHRS and CDR2 is YFSETQ. This CDR3 comprises 14 residues. The ends were cut back, 5 bases at V and 5 bases at J, with 17 bases in the middle. CDR3 sequence (DNA): TGCGCCAGCAGGCCGACATCAGAGGGAGACGAGCAGTACTTC. Its protein product is CASRPTSEGDEQYF.

The chain couples TRBV5-4 to TRBJ1-1; D not certain. Germline V gives CDR1 SGHNT, CDR2 YYREEE (reference sequence). The CDR3 runs to 13 residues. Trimming removed 1 base at V and 1 base at J, with 5 bases between. The CDR3 reads CASSLQQNTEAFF. The CDR3 DNA sequence: TGTGCCAGCAGCTTGCAACAGAACACTGAAGCTTTCTTT.